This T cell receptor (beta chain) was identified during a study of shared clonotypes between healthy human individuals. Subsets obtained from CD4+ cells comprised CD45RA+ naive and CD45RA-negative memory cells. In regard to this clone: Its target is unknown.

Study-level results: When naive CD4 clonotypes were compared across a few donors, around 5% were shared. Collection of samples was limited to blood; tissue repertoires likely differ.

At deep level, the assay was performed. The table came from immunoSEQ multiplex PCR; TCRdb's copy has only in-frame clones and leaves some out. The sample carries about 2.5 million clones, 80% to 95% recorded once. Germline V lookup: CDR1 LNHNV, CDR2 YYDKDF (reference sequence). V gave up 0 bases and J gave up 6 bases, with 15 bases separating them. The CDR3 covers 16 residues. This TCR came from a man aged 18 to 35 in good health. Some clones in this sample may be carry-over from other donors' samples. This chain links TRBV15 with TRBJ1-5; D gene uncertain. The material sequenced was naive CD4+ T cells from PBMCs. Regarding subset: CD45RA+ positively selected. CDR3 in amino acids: CATSRDPTGIGQPQHF. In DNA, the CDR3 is TGTGCCACCAGCAGAGATCCCACGGGGATTGGTCAGCCCCAGCATTTT.